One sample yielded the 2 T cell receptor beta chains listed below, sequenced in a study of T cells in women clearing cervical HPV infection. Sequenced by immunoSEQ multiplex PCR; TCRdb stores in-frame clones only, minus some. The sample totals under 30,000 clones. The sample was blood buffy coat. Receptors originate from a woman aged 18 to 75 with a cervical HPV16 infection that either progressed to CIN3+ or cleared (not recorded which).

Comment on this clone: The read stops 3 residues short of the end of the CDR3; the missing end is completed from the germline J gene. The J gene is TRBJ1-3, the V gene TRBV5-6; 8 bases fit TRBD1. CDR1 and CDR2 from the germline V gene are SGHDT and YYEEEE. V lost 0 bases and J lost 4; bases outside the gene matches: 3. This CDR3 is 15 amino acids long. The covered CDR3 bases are TGTGCCAGCAGCTTGGCCAGGGGGCCAGGAAACACC. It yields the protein CASSLARGPGNT. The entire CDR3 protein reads CASSLARGPGNTIYF.

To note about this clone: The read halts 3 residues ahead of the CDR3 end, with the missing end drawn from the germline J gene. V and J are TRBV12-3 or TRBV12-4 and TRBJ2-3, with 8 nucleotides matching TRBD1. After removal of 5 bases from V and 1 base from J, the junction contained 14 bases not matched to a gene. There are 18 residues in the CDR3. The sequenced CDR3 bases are TGTGCCAGCAGTCTCTCGGGGAGTGGACAGGGTGGCACAGATACG. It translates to CASSLSGSGQGGTDT. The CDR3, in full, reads CASSLSGSGQGGTDTQYF.